This T cell receptor beta chain derives from a study of breast tumors, draining lymph nodes, adjacent tissues. Study outcomes and limitations: Luminal-like breast cancer showed significantly greater tumor-nontumor repertoire similarity than basal-like breast cancer did. Most tumor T cells seemingly derive from lymph node, then expand in tumor. Compared with lymph nodes, tumors were less diverse; compared with nontumor tissue, more. Tumor T cell lymph node origin was a supported hypothesis, not proven.

Germline values: CDR1 KGHSH, CDR2 LQKENI. The trim removed 3 bases at V and 4 bases at J, leaving 20 bases unmatched. The length of the CDR3 is 19 residues. A note on this clonotype: The antigen remains unidentified.

Axillary draining lymph nodes of breast cancer patients supplied the node samples. From the multiplex PCR reads, TCRdb called clonotypes with MiXCR, one entry per CDR3 protein. The repertoire holds about 120,000 distinct CDR3 sequences, with just under 20% as singletons. The source material was axillary lymph node tissue. The rearrangement uses TRBV18 and TRBJ2-5; TRBD1 agrees at 7 bases. This clonotype was sampled from a female donor with breast cancer. Some clones in this sample may be carry-over from other donors' samples. The CDR3 loop reads CASSPPFDQETGLGETQYF. The DNA for the CDR3 is TGTGCCAGCTCACCTCCTTTCGACCAAGAGACAGGGTTAGGAGAGACCCAGTACTTC.